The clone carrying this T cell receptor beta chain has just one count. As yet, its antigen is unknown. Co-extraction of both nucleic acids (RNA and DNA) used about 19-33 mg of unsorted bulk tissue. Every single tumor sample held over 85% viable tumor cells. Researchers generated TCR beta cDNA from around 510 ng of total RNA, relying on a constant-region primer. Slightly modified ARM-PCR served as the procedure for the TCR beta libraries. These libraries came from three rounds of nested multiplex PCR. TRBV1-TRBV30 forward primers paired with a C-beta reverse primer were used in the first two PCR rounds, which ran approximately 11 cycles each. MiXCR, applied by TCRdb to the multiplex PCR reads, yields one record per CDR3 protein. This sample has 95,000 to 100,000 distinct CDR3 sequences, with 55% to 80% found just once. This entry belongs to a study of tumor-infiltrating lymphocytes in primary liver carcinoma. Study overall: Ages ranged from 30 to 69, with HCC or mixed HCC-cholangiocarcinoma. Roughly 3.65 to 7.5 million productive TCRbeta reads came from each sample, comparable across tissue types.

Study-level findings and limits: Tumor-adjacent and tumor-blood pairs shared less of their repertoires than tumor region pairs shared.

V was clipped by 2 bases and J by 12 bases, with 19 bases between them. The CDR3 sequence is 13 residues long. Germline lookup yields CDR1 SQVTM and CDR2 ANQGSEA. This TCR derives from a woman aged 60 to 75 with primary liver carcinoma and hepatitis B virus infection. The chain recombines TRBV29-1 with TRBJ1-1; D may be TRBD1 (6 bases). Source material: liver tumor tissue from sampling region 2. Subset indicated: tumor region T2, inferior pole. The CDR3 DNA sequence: TGCAGCGTTGAAACAGGGAGGAACACTGGAACTTTCTTT. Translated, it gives CSVETGRNTGTFF.